What follows are 13 T cell receptor beta chains derived from one specimen sequenced in a study of blood T cell repertoires in COVID-19. Method: immunoSEQ multiplex PCR; TCRdb's copy keeps in-frame clones and lacks some. The sample carries approximately 260,000 clones, roughly 86% recorded once. What was sequenced was peripheral blood. Receptors originate from a man aged 18 to 35 with active or convalescent COVID-19.

The chain employs TRBV19 and TRBJ2-2, with TRBD1 identical over 8 bases. The CDR3 is made up of 16 amino acids. Looked up from germline, CDR1 is LNHDA and CDR2 is SQIVND (reference sequence). The V and J ends lost 3 bases and 1 base, in that order; junction bases with no gene match: 4. The CDR3 DNA reads TGTGCCAGTAGTATCCCCACAGGGGGGAACACCGGGGAGCTGTTTTTT. It specifies CASSIPTGGNTGELFF.

The chain employs TRBV7-9 and TRBJ1-4; 7 bases align to TRBD1. Germline V lookup: CDR1 SEHNR, CDR2 FQNEAQ (reference sequence). V shed 8 bases, J shed 7 bases, and the junction held 4 bases outside the gene matches. This CDR3 spans 12 amino acids. CDR3 sequence reads: CASSGTVEKLFF. The CDR3 DNA reads TGTGCCAGCTCCGGGACAGTTGAAAAACTGTTTTTT.

The chain couples TRBV7-3 to TRBJ2-5, with TRBD2 as a possible D gene (6 bases). The CDR3 has 13 residues. The germline V gene has CDR1 SGHTA and CDR2 FQGTGA. V was pared by 5 bases and J by 5 bases, with 12 bases between. The CDR3 coding sequence is TGTGCCAGCAGCCCGGCAGGGAGGGAGACCCAGTACTTC. This sequence encodes CASSPAGRETQYF.

This clone was detected only once. The chain uses TRBV7-2 and TRBJ2-4; 8 bases align to TRBD1. The ends lost 3 bases at V and 7 bases at J; junction bases unmatched: 5. This CDR3 has 14 amino acids. In germline, CDR1 is SGHTA, CDR2 FQGNSA. The CDR3 DNA reads TGTGCCAGCAGCTTGTCCAGGGGGCGGAACATTCAGTACTTC. Its translation: CASSLSRGRNIQYF.

J is TRBJ2-1 and V is TRBV5-5, with 10 bases lining up with TRBD2. The CDR3 spans 14 residues. Germline trimming cut 4 bases from V and 7 bases from J; bases unmatched to any gene: 5. Germline-derived CDR1 and CDR2 are SGHKS and YYEKEE (reference sequence). CDR3 in DNA: TGTGCCAGCAGCCCCTGGACTAGCGGTAATGAGCAGTTCTTC. It specifies CASSPWTSGNEQFF.

The chain couples TRBV6-2 or TRBV6-3 to TRBJ2-1; 9 nucleotides line up with TRBD1. Trimming removed 0 bases from V and 5 bases from J; junction bases left unmatched: 2. Per the germline V gene, CDR1 is MNHEY and CDR2 is SVGEGT. This CDR3 comprises 15 residues. The CDR3 sequence: CASSYSGQGDNEQFF. In nucleotides, the CDR3 is TGTGCCAGCAGTTACTCGGGACAGGGAGACAATGAGCAGTTCTTC.

This clone has a handful of counts. This sequence joins TRBV11-2 and TRBJ2-1, with D possibly being TRBD1 (6 bases). Trimming stripped 5 bases from V and 9 bases from J, with 14 bases between. CDR1 and CDR2 (germline): SGHAT, FQNNGV. This CDR3 is built from 13 residues. Here the CDR3 DNA reads TGTGCCAGCAGCCCTCAACAGGGAACTGAGCAGTTCTTC. This gives the protein CASSPQQGTEQFF.

Here the CDR3 reads CASSQDSVRDTEAFF. DNA for the CDR3: TGCGCCAGCAGCCAAGATTCAGTCAGGGACACTGAAGCTTTCTTT. This chain links TRBV4-3 with TRBJ1-1, with TRBD1 as a possible D gene (5 bases). Germline CDR1 LGHNA, CDR2 YSLEER. The CDR3 sequence is 15 residues long. V lost 0 bases and J lost 3, with 11 bases in between.

V is TRBV5-6 and J is TRBJ2-3; TRBD1 agrees at 10 bases. This CDR3 has 17 residues. Trimming took 4 bases from V and 3 from J; bases not matched to a gene: 11. Germline V lookup: CDR1 SGHDT, CDR2 YYEEEE. This CDR3 reads CASSARPGQGITDTQYF. CDR3 coding DNA: TGTGCCAGCAGCGCGCGACCGGGACAGGGGATAACAGATACGCAGTATTTT.

This chain connects TRBV4-1 to TRBJ2-1, with TRBD2 matching 9 bases. Germline V lookup: CDR1 MGHRA, CDR2 YSYEKL. Trimming took 3 bases from V and 5 from J; bases not matched to a gene: 11. There are 17 residues in the CDR3. The CDR3 DNA reads as TGCGCCAGCAGCCACTCCCCTAGCGGGGAAATGAACAATGAGCAGTTCTTC. Its translation is CASSHSPSGEMNNEQFF.

This clone was counted once. The V call is TRBV15, the J call TRBJ2-5; D is undetermined. The CDR3 length is 14 residues. Germline V gene lookup returns CDR1 LNHNV and CDR2 YYDKDF (reference sequence). Trimming pared 0 bases from V and 5 bases from J, leaving 10 bases between. In nucleotides, the CDR3 is TGTGCCACCAGCAGAGAGCGGTTTCCCGAGACCCAGTACTTC. Translated: CATSRERFPETQYF.

This chain joins TRBV30 and TRBJ1-2; D is undetermined. Trimming left V 6 bases short and J 4 bases short, with 18 bases between. The CDR3 contains 14 residues. Germline V gene data show CDR1 as GTSNPN and CDR2 as SVGIG (reference sequence). The CDR3 spells CACLNPLAAYGYTF. CDR3 bases: TGTGCCTGCTTAAATCCCTTGGCGGCCTATGGCTACACCTTC. Variable domain in full (rest from reference TRBV30 and TRBJ1-2): SQTIHQWPATLVQPVGSPLSLECTVEGTSNPNLYWYRQAAGRGLQLLFYSVGIGQISSEVPQNLSASRPQDRQFILSSKKLLLSDSGFYLCACLNPLAAYGYTFGSGTRLTVV.

V usage is TRBV4-2 and J usage is TRBJ2-3; 7 nucleotides line up with TRBD2. Losses at the gene ends were 1 base for V and 0 bases for J; bases not matched to a gene: 10. Germline V CDR1 and CDR2: LGHNA, YNFKEQ. CDR3 length equals 18 residues. The CDR3 protein is CASSQALGLRNSTDTQYF. The CDR3 region has the DNA TGTGCCAGCAGCCAAGCTCTGGGACTAAGAAATAGCACAGATACGCAGTATTTT.